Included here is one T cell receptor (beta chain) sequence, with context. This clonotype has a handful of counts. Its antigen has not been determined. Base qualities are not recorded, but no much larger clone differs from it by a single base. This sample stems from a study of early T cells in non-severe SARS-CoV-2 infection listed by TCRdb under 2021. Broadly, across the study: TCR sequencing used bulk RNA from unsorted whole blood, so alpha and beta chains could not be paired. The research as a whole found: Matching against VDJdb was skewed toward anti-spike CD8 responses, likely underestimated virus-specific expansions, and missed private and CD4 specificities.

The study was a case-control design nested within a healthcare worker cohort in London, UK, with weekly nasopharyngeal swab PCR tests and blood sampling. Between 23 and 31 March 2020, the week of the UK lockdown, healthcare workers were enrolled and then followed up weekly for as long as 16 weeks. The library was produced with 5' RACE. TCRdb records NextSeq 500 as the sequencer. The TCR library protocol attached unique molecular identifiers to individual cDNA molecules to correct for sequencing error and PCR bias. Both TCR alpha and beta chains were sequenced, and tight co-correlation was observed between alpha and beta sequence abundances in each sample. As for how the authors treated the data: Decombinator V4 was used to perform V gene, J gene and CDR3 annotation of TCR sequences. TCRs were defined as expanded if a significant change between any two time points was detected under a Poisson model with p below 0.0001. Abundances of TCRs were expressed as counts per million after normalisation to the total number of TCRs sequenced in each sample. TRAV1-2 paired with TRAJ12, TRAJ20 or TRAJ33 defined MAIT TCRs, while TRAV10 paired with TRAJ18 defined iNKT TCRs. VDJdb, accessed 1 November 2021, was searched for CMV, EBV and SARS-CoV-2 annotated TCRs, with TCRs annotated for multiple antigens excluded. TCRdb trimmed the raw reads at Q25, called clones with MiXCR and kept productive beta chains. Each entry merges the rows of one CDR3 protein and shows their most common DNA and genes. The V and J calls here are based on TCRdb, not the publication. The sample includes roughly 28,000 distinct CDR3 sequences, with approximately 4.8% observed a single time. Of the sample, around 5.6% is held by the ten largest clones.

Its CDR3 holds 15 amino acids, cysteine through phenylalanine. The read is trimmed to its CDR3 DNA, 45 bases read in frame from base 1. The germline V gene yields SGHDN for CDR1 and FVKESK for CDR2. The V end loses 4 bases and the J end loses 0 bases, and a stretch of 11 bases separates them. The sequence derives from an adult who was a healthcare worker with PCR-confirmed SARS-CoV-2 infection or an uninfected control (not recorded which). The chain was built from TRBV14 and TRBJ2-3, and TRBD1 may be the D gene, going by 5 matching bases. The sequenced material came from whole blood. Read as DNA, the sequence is TGTGCCAGCAGCCTAAGGACAACTAGCACAGATACGCAGTATTTT. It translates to CASSLRTTSTDTQYF. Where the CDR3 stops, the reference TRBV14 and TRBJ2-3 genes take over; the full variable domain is EAGVTQFPSHSVIEKGQTVTLRCDPISGHDNLYWYRRVMGKEIKFLLHFVKESKQDESGMPNNRFLAERTGGTYSTLKVQPAELEDSGVYFCASSLRTTSTDTQYFGPGTRLTVL.